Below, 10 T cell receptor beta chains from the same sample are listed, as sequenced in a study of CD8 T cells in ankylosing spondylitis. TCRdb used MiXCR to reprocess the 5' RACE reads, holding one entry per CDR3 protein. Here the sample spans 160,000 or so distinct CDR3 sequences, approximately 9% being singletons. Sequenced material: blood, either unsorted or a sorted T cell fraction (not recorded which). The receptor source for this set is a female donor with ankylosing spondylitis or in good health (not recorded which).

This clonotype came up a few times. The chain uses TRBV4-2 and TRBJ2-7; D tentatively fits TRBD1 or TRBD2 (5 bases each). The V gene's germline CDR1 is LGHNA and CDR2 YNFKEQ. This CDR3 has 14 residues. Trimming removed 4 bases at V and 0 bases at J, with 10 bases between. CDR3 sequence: CASSLRGFSYEQYF. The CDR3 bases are TGTGCCAGCAGCCTCCGGGGCTTCTCCTACGAGCAGTACTTC.

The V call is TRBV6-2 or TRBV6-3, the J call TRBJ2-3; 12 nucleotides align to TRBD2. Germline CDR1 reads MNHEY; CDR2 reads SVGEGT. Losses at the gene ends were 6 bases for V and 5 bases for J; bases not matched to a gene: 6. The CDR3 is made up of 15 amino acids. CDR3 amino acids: CASSRLAGVQDTQYF. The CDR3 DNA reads TGTGCCAGCAGCCGACTAGCGGGAGTACAAGATACGCAGTATTTT.

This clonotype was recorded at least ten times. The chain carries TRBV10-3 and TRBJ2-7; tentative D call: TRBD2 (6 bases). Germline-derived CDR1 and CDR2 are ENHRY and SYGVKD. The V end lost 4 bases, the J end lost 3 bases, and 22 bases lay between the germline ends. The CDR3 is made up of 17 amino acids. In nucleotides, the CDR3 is TGTGCCATCAGTGTGTGGCTTCGGGGGTCGAACAACTACGAGCAGTACTTC. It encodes CAISVWLRGSNNYEQYF.

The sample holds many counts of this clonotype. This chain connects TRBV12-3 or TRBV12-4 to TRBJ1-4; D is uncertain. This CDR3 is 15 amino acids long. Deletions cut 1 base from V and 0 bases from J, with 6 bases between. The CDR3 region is CASSLGGATNEKLFF. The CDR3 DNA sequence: TGTGCCAGCAGTTTAGGAGGTGCAACTAATGAAAAACTGTTTTTT.

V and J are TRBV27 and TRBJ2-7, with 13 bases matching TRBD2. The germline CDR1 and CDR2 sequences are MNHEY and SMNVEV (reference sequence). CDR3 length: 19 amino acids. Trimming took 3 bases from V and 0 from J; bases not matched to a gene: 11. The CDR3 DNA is TGTGCCAGCAGTTTGGGAACTAGCGGGAGGGCCAAAACCTCCTACGAGCAGTACTTC. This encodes CASSLGTSGRAKTSYEQYF.

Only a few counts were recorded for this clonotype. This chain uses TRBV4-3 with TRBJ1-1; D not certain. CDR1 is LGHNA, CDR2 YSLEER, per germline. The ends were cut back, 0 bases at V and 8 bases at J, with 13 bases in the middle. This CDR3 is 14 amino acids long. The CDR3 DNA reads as TGCGCCAGCAGCCAAGATCCCTTTTCACCGGAAGCTTTCTTT. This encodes CASSQDPFSPEAFF.

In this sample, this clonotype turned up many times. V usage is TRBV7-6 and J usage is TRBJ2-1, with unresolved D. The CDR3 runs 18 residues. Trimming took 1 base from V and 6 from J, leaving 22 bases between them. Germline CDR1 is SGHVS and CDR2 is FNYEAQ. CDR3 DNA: TGTGCCAGCAGCTTAGACGTGGCAGCCAGCTATAAGTCCAATGAGCAGTTCTTC. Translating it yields CASSLDVAASYKSNEQFF.

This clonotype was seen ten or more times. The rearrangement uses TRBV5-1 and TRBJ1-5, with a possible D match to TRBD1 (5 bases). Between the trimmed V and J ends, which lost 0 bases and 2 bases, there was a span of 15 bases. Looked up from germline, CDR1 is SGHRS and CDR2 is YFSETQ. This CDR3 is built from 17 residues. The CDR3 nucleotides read TGCGCCAGCAGCTTGGATGGAGCCCTGGGGGGCAATCAGCCCCAGCATTTT. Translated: CASSLDGALGGNQPQHF.

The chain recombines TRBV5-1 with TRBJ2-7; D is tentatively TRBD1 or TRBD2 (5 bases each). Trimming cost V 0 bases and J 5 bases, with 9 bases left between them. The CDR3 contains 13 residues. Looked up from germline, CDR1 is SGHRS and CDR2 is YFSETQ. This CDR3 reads CASSLVEGNEQYF. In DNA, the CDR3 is TGCGCCAGCAGCTTGGTCGAGGGGAACGAGCAGTACTTC.

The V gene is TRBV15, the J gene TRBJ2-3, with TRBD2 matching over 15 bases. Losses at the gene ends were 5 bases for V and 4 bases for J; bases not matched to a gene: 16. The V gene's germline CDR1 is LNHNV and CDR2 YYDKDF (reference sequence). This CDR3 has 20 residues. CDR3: CATSGTGTSGRLVPPDTQYF. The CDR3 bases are TGTGCCACCAGCGGCACCGGGACTAGCGGGAGGCTCGTCCCCCCAGATACGCAGTATTTT.